This T cell receptor beta chain appears in the sequencing data of a study of low-dose radiotherapy and immunotherapy resistance in tumors. As for the study in general: Cohort 1 was treated with 0.5 Gy per fraction at 2-week intervals, amounting to 6.5 Gy overall. Patients were given intravenous nivolumab 240 mg every two weeks plus ipilimumab 1 mg/kg every six weeks.

This clonotype has at least ten counts. TRAV- and TRBV-specific primers were used for first-strand cDNA, which covered alpha and beta chains. The TCRs were subjected to amplification over about 20 PCR cycles employing a constant-region primer in conjunction with a V-primer adapter. Amplification of the isolated mRNA used in vitro transcription. TCRdb ran MiXCR on the reads and lists one entry per CDR3 protein. The sample has fewer than 95,000 distinct CDR3 sequences, 8% to 10% seen once. With 3 bases clipped from V and 2 bases from J, the junction kept 6 bases outside the gene matches. Per germline, CDR1 SQVTM and CDR2 ANQGSEA. The CDR3 totals 14 residues. Time point in this sample: before trial treatment. Patients with advanced, tumor-infiltrating lymphocyte-negative solid tumors were eligible.

The starting material was PBMCs, obtained before treatment. The origin of this receptor is a male donor with prostate cancer. V is TRBV29-1 and J is TRBJ2-7; TRBD2 aligns across 8 bases. CDR3 bases: TGCAGCGTTGAGCTAGCGGGCTTTACCTACGAGCAGTACTTC. This translates into CSVELAGFTYEQYF.